This entry is about one T cell receptor (beta chain). As yet, its antigen is unknown. The data derive from a study of T cell responses to AZD1222 COVID-19 vaccine. Whole-study findings and limits: Possibly, clonal diversity was underestimated; donors were largely white British and included more females.

The data were produced by immunoSEQ multiplex PCR, yet TCRdb's version contains in-frame clones alone and is incomplete. The sample holds about 110,000 clones; around 90% are singletons and the top ten take approximately 8%. Germline CDR1 and CDR2: SGHDT and YYEEEE. This CDR3 is built from 13 residues. Deletions cut 1 base from V and 5 bases from J, with 9 bases between. The chain employs TRBV5-6 and TRBJ1-2; D is unresolved. The clonotype was recovered from an adult in good health. The input for sequencing was peripheral blood, taken on day 0 of AZD1222 vaccination. CDR3 DNA sequence: TGTGCCAGCAGCTTGTTGGTAGGGTATGGCTACACCTTC. It encodes CASSLLVGYGYTF.